These 26 T cell receptor beta chains were sequenced from one sample in a study of blood T cell repertoires in COVID-19. Profiling relied on immunoSEQ multiplex PCR, and the TCRdb table lists in-frame clones only, not all of them. This sample has around 340,000 clones, with approximately 90% found just once. Sequencing used peripheral blood. These receptors were collected from a woman aged 55-75 years with COVID-19, enrolled during active disease.

V usage is TRBV7-8 and J usage is TRBJ2-7, with D perhaps TRBD2 (6 bases). Germline loops: CDR1 SGHVS, CDR2 FQNEAQ. Deletions cut 2 bases from V and 2 bases from J, with 10 bases between. The CDR3 is 14 residues long. The CDR3 here is CASSLTGLTYEQYF. The CDR3 DNA follows: TGTGCCAGCAGCTTAACGGGACTGACCTACGAGCAGTACTTC.

This clone has more than one count but fewer than ten. This chain connects TRBV28 to TRBJ1-3; TRBD1 matches at 7 bases. The CDR3 is 13 residues long. The V gene's germline CDR1 is MDHEN and CDR2 SYDVKM. J lost 4 bases, V lost 8 bases, and 5 bases had no gene match. CDR3 DNA sequence: TGTGCCAGCGGGACAGTTGCGGGAAACACCATATATTTT. Amino acids: CASGTVAGNTIYF.

The chain carries TRBV6-5 and TRBJ1-1, with D possibly TRBD1 on 6 matching bases. Germline assignment: CDR1 MNHEY and CDR2 SVGAGI. V was trimmed by 4 bases and J by 1 base, leaving 10 bases between them. CDR3 length: 14 residues. The CDR3 DNA reads TGTGCCAGCAGTTCGACAGGAAGGAACACTGAAGCTTTCTTT. Translating gives CASSSTGRNTEAFF.

This chain uses TRBV18 with TRBJ1-5; maybe TRBD1 (6 bases). Between the trimmed V and J ends, which lost 4 bases and 4 bases, there was a span of 11 bases. The CDR3 length is 14 residues. Germline lookup yields CDR1 KGHSH and CDR2 LQKENI. The CDR3 coding sequence is TGTGCCAGCTCACGAGGACAGTCTAATCAGCCCCAGCATTTT. As protein: CASSRGQSNQPQHF. Full variable domain (missing parts from reference TRBV18 and TRBJ1-5): NAGVMQNPRHLVRRRGQEARLRCSPMKGHSHVYWYRQLPEEGLKFMVYLQKENIIDESGMPKERFSAEFPKEGPSILRIQQVVRGDSAAYFCASSRGQSNQPQHFGDGTRLSIL.

The rearrangement uses TRBV3-1 (or the pseudogene TRBV3-2) and TRBJ1-3, with D tentatively TRBD1 (5 bases). Germline V gives CDR1 LGHDT, CDR2 YNNKEL (reference sequence). The V and J ends lost 1 base and 4 bases respectively, with 11 bases between them. CDR3 length: 15 amino acids. CDR3 loop: CASSQGSGDGNTIYF. The CDR3 DNA is TGTGCCAGCAGCCAAGGTTCGGGGGACGGAAACACCATATATTTT.

This clone was counted once. This rearrangement joins TRBV6-6 to TRBJ1-3, with unresolved D. The CDR3 runs to 16 residues. V gave up 0 bases and J gave up 0 bases, with 9 bases separating them. Germline CDR1 and CDR2: MNHNY and SVGAGI (reference sequence). The CDR3: CASSYSRAYSGNTIYF. In DNA, the CDR3 is TGTGCCAGCAGTTACTCGAGGGCTTACTCTGGAAACACCATATATTTT.

The rearrangement joins TRBV10-3 to TRBJ1-1, with TRBD1 matching 12 bases. Germline V gene lookup returns CDR1 ENHRY and CDR2 SYGVKD. CDR3 length: 14 amino acids. J lost 5 bases, V lost 6 bases, and 4 bases had no gene match. CDR3: CAIRGQGAFTEAFF. In nucleotides, the CDR3 is TGTGCCATCAGGGGACAGGGGGCGTTTACTGAAGCTTTCTTT.

V is TRBV4-1 and J is TRBJ2-3; 7 bases map to TRBD1. V shed 5 bases and J 2 bases; nucleotides not matched to a gene: 7. This CDR3 comprises 15 residues. Per germline, CDR1 MGHRA and CDR2 YSYEKL. The CDR3 bases are TGCGCCAGCAGCGCAGGGGGACACCTCACAGATACGCAGTATTTT. Translation: CASSAGGHLTDTQYF.

This clone came up a few times. This sequence joins TRBV30 and TRBJ2-7; 11 nucleotides match TRBD2. Germline V gene sequence: CDR1 GTSNPN, CDR2 SVGIG (reference sequence). J was trimmed by 6 bases and V by 3 bases; bases with no gene match: 7. This CDR3 contains 14 residues. This chain's CDR3 is CAWSALAGVGEQYF. Here the CDR3 DNA reads TGTGCCTGGAGCGCACTAGCGGGGGTGGGCGAGCAGTACTTC.

The rearrangement uses TRBV4-1 and TRBJ1-5, with TRBD1 as a possible D gene (6 bases). The CDR3 runs 14 residues. Germline lookup yields CDR1 MGHRA and CDR2 YSYEKL. V lost 6 bases and J 0 bases, leaving 9 bases between the germline ends. CDR3 in amino acids: CASSRTVSNQPQHF. The CDR3 DNA reads TGCGCCAGCAGTCGGACAGTTAGCAATCAGCCCCAGCATTTT.

This sequence joins TRBV24-1 and TRBJ2-3, with D perhaps TRBD2 (5 bases). The CDR3 extends over 15 amino acids. Germline values: CDR1 KGHDR, CDR2 SFDVKD. The ends were cut back, 3 bases at V and 6 bases at J, with 15 bases in the middle. The DNA for the CDR3 is TGTGCCACCAGTGATCCGCGGGTCTCATTGGATACGCAGTATTTT. As protein: CATSDPRVSLDTQYF.

V and J are TRBV7-2 and TRBJ1-2; D is unresolved. The CDR3 is 12 amino acids. Trimming removed 1 base at V and 4 bases at J, with 4 bases between. Germline-derived CDR1 and CDR2 are SGHTA and FQGNSA. The CDR3 protein is CASSLVGYGYTF. Here the CDR3 DNA reads TGTGCCAGCAGCTTAGTCGGCTATGGCTACACCTTC.

Only one count was recorded for this clone. The rearrangement links TRBV5-1 to TRBJ2-1; weak D call: TRBD2 (6 bases). The CDR3 runs 17 residues. CDR1 and CDR2 (germline): SGHRS, YFSETQ. V gave up 0 bases and J gave up 2 bases, with 15 bases separating them. CDR3 coding DNA: TGCGCCAGCAGCTTGGGAGTGGCGGGGCCCGCCTACAATGAGCAGTTCTTC. Translating gives CASSLGVAGPAYNEQFF. The complete variable domain, with remaining parts taken from reference TRBV5-1 and TRBJ2-1, reads KAGVTQTPRYLIKTRGQQVTLSCSPISGHRSVSWYQQTPGQGLQFLFEYFSETQRNKGNFPGRFSGRQFSNSRSEMNVSTLELGDSALYLCASSLGVAGPAYNEQFFGPGTRLTVL.

This chain connects TRBV5-4 to TRBJ2-5, with a weak D call TRBD2 (5 bases). The CDR3 totals 15 residues. The ends were cut back, 6 bases at V and 2 bases at J, with 17 bases in the middle. From germline, CDR1 is SGHNT and CDR2 YYREEE (reference sequence). CDR3 region: CASNIDGVKQETQYF. CDR3 DNA: TGTGCCAGCAACATCGACGGGGTAAAACAAGAGACCCAGTACTTC.

The chain carries TRBV2 and TRBJ1-1; D gene ambiguous. The length of the CDR3 is 13 residues. Deletions cut 7 bases from V and 0 bases from J, with 9 bases between. Germline CDR1 reads SNHLY; CDR2 reads FYNNEI. The DNA of the CDR3 is TGTGCCAGCACTTCAAGCATGAACACTGAAGCTTTCTTT. Encoded protein: CASTSSMNTEAFF.

This chain's CDR3 is CASSGGGGRVDTGELFF. The CDR3 DNA is TGTGCCAGCAGCGGTGGTGGAGGGCGCGTGGACACCGGGGAGCTGTTTTTT. The chain uses TRBV5-5 and TRBJ2-2; weak D call: TRBD2 (6 bases). There are 17 residues in the CDR3. CDR1 is SGHKS, CDR2 YYEKEE, per germline (reference sequence). V shed 4 bases and J shed 3 bases, with 19 bases lying between them.

The chain employs TRBV5-1 and TRBJ1-2, with D uncertain. V lost 4 bases, J lost 0 bases, and 10 bases lay in between. The CDR3 is made up of 14 amino acids. The germline CDR1 and CDR2 sequences are SGHRS and YFSETQ. This chain's CDR3 is CASSASGTNYGYTF. CDR3 in DNA: TGCGCCAGCAGCGCCTCGGGGACTAACTATGGCTACACCTTC.

V gene TRBV6-5 combines with J gene TRBJ2-1, with 13 positions matching TRBD2. V gave up 2 bases and J gave up 9 bases; unmatched junction bases: 4. The CDR3 runs 15 residues. Germline-derived CDR1 and CDR2 are MNHEY and SVGAGI. The CDR3 coding sequence is TGTGCCAGCAGTTACGTTGGACTAGCGGGGGCTGAGCAGTTCTTC. It translates to CASSYVGLAGAEQFF.

The chain combines TRBV29-1 with TRBJ2-1; TRBD2 aligns across 14 bases. CDR1 is SQVTM and CDR2 is ANQGSEA in the germline V gene. The CDR3 runs 15 residues. V shed 5 bases and J 2 bases; nucleotides not matched to a gene: 2. The CDR3 region has the DNA TGCAGCGTTCCGACTAGCGGGGGGGCCTACAATGAGCAGTTCTTC. This codes for CSVPTSGGAYNEQFF.

The chain carries TRBV28 and TRBJ1-5, with unresolved D. Germline CDR1 reads MDHEN; CDR2 reads SYDVKM. The CDR3 has 11 residues. Trimming left V 7 bases short and J 8 bases short, with 9 bases between. DNA for the CDR3: TGTGCCAGCACAGGAAGTAAGCCCCAGCATTTT. Protein: CASTGSKPQHF.

This chain uses TRBV9 with TRBJ1-3, with TRBD1 matching 7 bases. CDR3 length equals 16 residues. CDR1 is SGDLS, CDR2 YYNGEE, per germline. The J segment lost 1 base and the V segment lost 3 bases, leaving 7 bases of the junction unmatched. CDR3 bases: TGTGCCAGCAGCGCTAACCCACAGGGGTCTGGAAACACCATATATTTT. As protein: CASSANPQGSGNTIYF.

V usage is TRBV28 and J usage is TRBJ1-2; tentative D call: TRBD1 (6 bases). Trimming pared 3 bases from V and 5 bases from J, leaving 16 bases between. This CDR3 has 15 amino acids. CDR1 is MDHEN, CDR2 SYDVKM, per germline. CDR3 residues: CASSFQTGKGYGYTF. CDR3 nucleotides: TGTGCCAGCAGTTTTCAAACAGGGAAGGGGTATGGCTACACCTTC.

Only one count was recorded for this clone. V gene TRBV15 combines with J gene TRBJ1-2; 7 bases agree with TRBD1. Germline lookup yields CDR1 LNHNV and CDR2 YYDKDF (reference sequence). The CDR3 is 14 residues long. Trimming took 5 bases from V and 3 from J; bases not matched to a gene: 6. The DNA for the CDR3 is TGTGCCACCAGCCGCGGAGGGACAGACTATGGCTACACCTTC. As protein: CATSRGGTDYGYTF.

The chain carries TRBV24-1 and TRBJ2-1; D call uncertain. The CDR3 consists of 15 residues. V lost 5 bases to trimming and J lost 7 bases, with 17 bases between them. CDR1 KGHDR and CDR2 SFDVKD come from the germline V gene. CDR3 loop: CATSGSLGQKNEQFF. CDR3 nucleotide sequence: TGTGCCACCAGTGGTAGCCTTGGTCAGAAAAATGAGCAGTTCTTC.

This chain connects TRBV10-1 to TRBJ2-3, with 13 bases fitting TRBD2. In germline, CDR1 is WNHNN, CDR2 SYGVQD (reference sequence). V shed 2 bases, J shed 10 bases, and the junction held 12 bases outside the gene matches. The CDR3 contains 17 residues. Here the CDR3 DNA reads TGCGCCAGCAGTGAGGGACTAGCGGGGGCCCGCTTTGGGGCGCAGTATTTT. As protein: CASSEGLAGARFGAQYF.

The rearrangement links TRBV6-5 to TRBJ1-2; tentatively, D is TRBD1 (6 bases). Germline-derived CDR1 and CDR2 are MNHEY and SVGAGI. The V end lost 4 bases, the J end lost 8 bases, and 20 bases lay between the germline ends. The CDR3 consists of 15 residues. Written as DNA, the CDR3 is TGTGCCAGCAGTTTACCTCCGGGACAATCGCAGGGCTACACCTTC. It specifies CASSLPPGQSQGYTF.